The clone carrying this T cell receptor beta chain was seen only once. What it binds is not known. Trimming pared 7 bases from V and 4 bases from J, leaving 10 bases between. CDR1 and CDR2 (germline): DFQATT, SNEGSKA (reference sequence). The CDR3 length is 11 residues. Sequenced by immunoSEQ multiplex PCR; TCRdb stores in-frame clones only, minus some. The sample contains tens of thousands of clones, 74% of which appear only once. This specimen comes from a study of immune evolution from preneoplasia to lung adenocarcinoma. Histologic diagnosis was independently verified by two lung pathologists. After pathologic assessment, macro-dissection selected premalignant or tumor cells for extraction. General study points: Top clone frequencies peaked in normal lung, apparently declining through invasive adenocarcinoma. KRAS-mutant nodules had the highest T cell clonality.

The sequencing input was FFPE invasive lung adenocarcinoma tissue. The clonotype originates from a person in their sixties with lung adenocarcinoma. The J gene is TRBJ2-5, the V gene TRBV20-1; no clear D. CDR3 in DNA: TGCAGTGTACGCCCAAGAGAGACCCAGTACTTC. Its protein product is CSVRPRETQYF.